This T cell receptor beta chain emerged from a study of T cell clonotyping in hematopoietic cell transplantation. General observations from the study: Recipient TCR diversity dropped after transplant; expanded clonotypes rose from day 30 to 180. Graft donor and pretransplant recipient Inverse Simpson Index values predicted broader posttransplant TCR diversity. At the given depth, recipient repertoires were over 95% de novo clonotypes. CD4 and CD8 repertoire contributions could not be separated without sorting.

V lost 2 bases and J 8 bases, leaving 19 bases between the germline ends. Per the germline V gene, CDR1 is SGDLS and CDR2 is YYNGEE. The CDR3 spans 16 residues. This table comes from immunoSEQ multiplex PCR, and its TCRdb copy is limited to in-frame clones, with some not included. The sample includes roughly 50,000 clones, approximately 84% of them seen just once. Time point specified: recipient sample about 28 days before transplant, after cytoreduction. This clone was observed once. The antigen remains undetermined. The gene calls are TRBV9 and TRBJ1-4; perhaps TRBD1 as D (5 bases). This receptor was taken from a man in his fifties or sixties with biphenotypic leukemia. Some clones in this sample may be carry-over from other donors' samples. The sample was peripheral blood mononuclear cells, taken before stem cell transplant. The CDR3 sequence is CASSVSHETVAEKLFF. The DNA for the CDR3 is TGTGCCAGCAGCGTGTCTCACGAGACAGTGGCCGAAAAACTGTTTTTT.